Listed below are T cell receptor beta chains from one sample, sequenced in a study of shared clonotypes between healthy human individuals. Produced via immunoSEQ multiplex PCR; TCRdb's table is partial and in-frame only. Of under 1,900,000 clones listed, 98% to 99% were seen once; the top ten hold roughly 0.36%. Material for sequencing was naive CD4+ T cells sorted from blood. The receptors here all came from a man aged 25-45 years in good health. Each CDR3 is given with its conserved first and last residue. A D gene is named only where the DNA matches it firmly. Only part of the rows carry a size: once, few, many, or a class if the clone is expanded.

abundance	v_gene	len	d_gene	j_gene	CDR3aa	CDR3nt
NA	TRBV5-1	12	NA	TRBJ1-4	CASSLGGLPLFF	TGCGCCAGCAGCCTGGGGGGCCTTCCCTTGTTTTTT
NA	TRBV4-3	14	NA	TRBJ2-1	CASRVAERYNEQFF	TGCGCCAGCAGAGTAGCGGAAAGATACAATGAGCAGTTCTTC
NA	TRBV6-5	15	NA	TRBJ2-3	CASSSPRGVTDTQYF	TGTGCCAGCAGTTCACCCAGGGGCGTAACAGATACGCAGTATTTT
NA	TRBV27	14	NA	TRBJ1-1	CASSSRPRVTEAFF	TGTGCCAGCAGTTCGCGGCCCCGTGTTACTGAAGCTTTCTTT
NA	TRBV18	13	NA	TRBJ2-7	CASSPIPEGEQYF	TGTGCCAGCTCACCAATCCCTGAGGGCGAGCAGTACTTC
NA	TRBV5-5	17	TRBD2	TRBJ2-7	CASSSVIAGLEAYEQYF	TGTGCCAGCAGCTCAGTGATAGCGGGTCTCGAGGCCTACGAGCAGTACTTC
NA	TRBV6-1	17	TRBD1	TRBJ1-2	CASSELAGQKANYGYTF	TGTGCCAGCAGTGAATTGGCGGGACAGAAAGCTAACTATGGCTACACCTTC
NA	TRBV5-5	14	NA	TRBJ1-1	CASSFSHRNTEAFF	TGTGCCAGCAGCTTCAGTCATCGGAACACTGAAGCTTTCTTT
once	TRBV6-5	13	NA	TRBJ1-3	CASRRELGNTIYF	TGTGCCAGCAGGAGGGAGCTCGGAAACACCATATATTTT
NA	TRBV18	14	NA	TRBJ2-7	CASSPGASSYEQYF	TGTGCCAGCTCACCAGGAGCTAGCAGTTACGAGCAGTACTTC
once	TRBV11-2	15	NA	TRBJ2-5	CASSSPRLTQETQYF	TGTGCCAGCAGCTCCCCCAGGCTTACCCAAGAGACCCAGTACTTC
NA	TRBV28	17	NA	TRBJ1-5	CASSTSTVFYSNQPQHF	TGTGCCAGCAGCACCTCGACAGTGTTTTATAGCAATCAGCCCCAGCATTTT
NA	TRBV19	15	NA	TRBJ2-5	CASSMAHGGAETQYF	TGTGCCAGTAGTATGGCTCACGGGGGTGCAGAGACCCAGTACTTC
NA	TRBV27	15	NA	TRBJ2-1	CASSLRGGSHNEQFF	TGTGCCAGCAGTTTAAGGGGGGGGTCGCACAATGAGCAGTTCTTC
NA	TRBV28	15	NA	TRBJ1-2	CASSREPGYFYGYTF	TGTGCCAGCAGTCGCGAACCGGGATATTTCTATGGCTACACCTTC
NA	TRBV18	14	TRBD1	TRBJ1-2	CASSSNTGDYGYTF	TGTGCCAGCTCATCAAATACAGGGGACTATGGCTACACCTTC
NA	TRBV29-1	13	TRBD1	TRBJ2-7	CSVAGQGIDEQYF	TGCAGCGTTGCTGGACAGGGCATCGACGAGCAGTACTTC
once	TRBV2	15	NA	TRBJ1-1	CASSEVSGHSGGAFF	TGTGCCAGCAGTGAAGTAAGTGGTCACAGCGGCGGGGCTTTCTTT
NA	TRBV7-9	17	NA	TRBJ1-4	CASSPYQTGPGNEKLFF	TGTGCCAGCAGCCCATACCAAACCGGGCCCGGTAATGAAAAACTGTTTTTT
NA	TRBV18	21	NA	TRBJ2-3	CASSPIRGNIAAARGADTQYF	TGTGCCAGCTCACCGATAAGGGGGAACATCGCTGCAGCTAGAGGCGCAGATACGCAGTATTTT
once	TRBV18	14	NA	TRBJ2-1	CASSSSYSYNEQFF	TGTGCCAGCTCATCATCGTACTCCTACAATGAGCAGTTCTTC
NA	TRBV7-9	14	NA	TRBJ2-5	CASSSQKYQETQYF	TGTGCCAGCAGCTCACAGAAGTACCAAGAGACCCAGTACTTC
NA	TRBV7-9	14	TRBD2	TRBJ2-7	CASSPQLAANEQYF	TGTGCCAGCAGCCCGCAACTAGCGGCTAACGAGCAGTACTTC
NA	TRBV5-1	18	TRBD2	TRBJ2-7	CASSLGEGLAGVWYEQYF	TGCGCCAGCAGCCTGGGGGAGGGACTAGCGGGAGTTTGGTACGAGCAGTACTTC